The TCR beta chain described here comes from a study of blood T cell repertoires in COVID-19. The cohort comprised adults aged roughly 18 to 95 years residing in 20 to 30 US areas. This CDR3 has 16 amino acids. The ends were cut back, 1 base at V and 4 bases at J, with 14 bases in the middle. Germline CDR1 and CDR2: KGHDR and SFDVKD. This table comes from immunoSEQ multiplex PCR, and its TCRdb copy is limited to in-frame clones, with some not included. The data contain approximately 300,000 clones, roughly 90% of them singletons. The sequence derives from a woman between 25 and 40 years old who had recovered from COVID-19. The chain uses TRBV24-1 and TRBJ2-3, with D perhaps matching TRBD1 (5 bases). Sequencing used PBMCs or T cells enriched from blood (not recorded which). As DNA, the CDR3 is TGTGCCACCAGTGATTTAACAGGAAGAGGTTCAGATACGCAGTATTTT. Translating gives CATSDLTGRGSDTQYF.